These 27 T cell receptor beta chains came from one sample sequenced in a study of T cell responses to AZD1222 COVID-19 vaccine. Clones were read by immunoSEQ multiplex PCR, and TCRdb kept only the in-frame ones, dropping some. This sample has 70,000 to 95,000 clones, with 70% to 90% found just once. The source material was peripheral blood, sampled 28 days after the second AZD1222 dose. These receptors all stem from an adult who received the AZD1222 COVID-19 vaccine.

This clone was observed once. This specimen includes other DNA sequences encoding the same CDR3. The chain recombines TRBV19 with TRBJ2-5; 10 bases are a match to TRBD2. V lost 9 bases to trimming and J lost 5 bases; unmatched junction nucleotides: 12. The CDR3 has 15 amino acids. Per the germline V gene, CDR1 is LNHDA and CDR2 is SQIVND (reference sequence). CDR3 protein: CARLAGINSRETQYF. The CDR3 coding sequence is TGTGCCAGACTAGCGGGGATCAATTCTCGGGAGACCCAGTACTTC.

The CDR3 DNA reads TGCGCCAGCAGTGAGTCATTAGGCAGGTCTCGCAATCAGCCCCAGCATTTT. This codes for CASSESLGRSRNQPQHF. This rearrangement joins TRBV10-2 to TRBJ1-5; D is unresolved. This CDR3 is built from 17 residues. The germline CDR1 and CDR2 sequences are WSHSY and SAAADI. Trimming pared 0 bases from V and 2 bases from J, leaving 14 bases between.

This chain links TRBV5-1 with TRBJ2-5; 11 bases align to TRBD1. Trimming removed 4 bases from V and 5 bases from J; junction bases left unmatched: 10. The CDR3 is made up of 16 amino acids. The germline CDR1 and CDR2 sequences are SGHRS and YFSETQ. In DNA form, the CDR3 reads TGCGCCAGCAGCATGGGGACAGGGGGAAATTTCGAGACCCAGTACTTC. It codes for CASSMGTGGNFETQYF.

The gene calls are TRBV2 and TRBJ1-5, with TRBD1 matching 8 bases. The germline V gene has CDR1 SNHLY and CDR2 FYNNEI. The CDR3 spans 14 residues. V shed 5 bases and J 6 bases; nucleotides not matched to a gene: 6. The CDR3 DNA is TGTGCCAGCAGTATACGACAGGGGCCTCAGCCCCAGCATTTT. Encoded protein: CASSIRQGPQPQHF.

The chain recombines TRBV6-5 with TRBJ2-7, with 8 nucleotides matching TRBD1. Trimming cost V 0 bases and J 6 bases; bases outside gene matches: 7. CDR1 is MNHEY and CDR2 is SVGAGI in the germline V gene. There are 15 residues in the CDR3. Here the CDR3 DNA reads TGTGCCAGCAGTTACTCCAGGACAGGGATGGCCGAGCAGTACTTC. Protein sequence: CASSYSRTGMAEQYF.

The chain employs TRBV6-5 and TRBJ1-1, with D uncertain. Trimming left V 8 bases short and J 1 base short, with 17 bases between. CDR3 size: 15 residues. In germline, CDR1 is MNHEY, CDR2 SVGAGI. The CDR3 bases are TGTGCCAGCGGCCTTAGGGCCGGATCGAACACTGAAGCTTTCTTT. Protein product: CASGLRAGSNTEAFF.

The V gene is TRBV5-4, the J gene TRBJ2-1, with TRBD2 matching over 12 bases. Losses at the gene ends were 4 bases for V and 6 bases for J; bases not matched to a gene: 8. This CDR3 is built from 16 residues. Germline CDR1 and CDR2: SGHNT and YYREEE (reference sequence). The CDR3 region is CASSRGLAGNRNEQFF. Here the CDR3 DNA reads TGTGCCAGCAGCAGAGGACTAGCGGGGAATCGCAATGAGCAGTTCTTC.

This chain links TRBV15 with TRBJ2-5; TRBD1 matches 7 bases. J gave up 2 bases and V 1 base, and 4 bases lay outside the gene matches. Germline assignment: CDR1 LNHNV and CDR2 YYDKDF (reference sequence). The CDR3 is made up of 15 amino acids. CDR3 bases: TGTGCCACCAGCAGAGGAGGGACAGAACAAGAGACCCAGTACTTC. Encoded protein: CATSRGGTEQETQYF.

CDR3 DNA: TGTGCTAGTGGCCTCGGGACAGAAATTCAGCCCCAGCATTTT. It codes for CASGLGTEIQPQHF. The chain recombines TRBV12-5 with TRBJ1-5; 7 bases agree with TRBD1. The V gene's germline CDR1 is LGHNT and CDR2 FRNRAP. Trimming cost V 6 bases and J 6 bases; bases outside gene matches: 8. The CDR3 totals 14 residues.

The chain uses TRBV7-2 and TRBJ2-3; TRBD2 matches at 7 bases. V shed 3 bases, J shed 3 bases, and the junction held 3 bases outside the gene matches. Germline V gives CDR1 SGHTA, CDR2 FQGNSA. The length of the CDR3 is 14 residues. CDR3 in DNA: TGTGCCAGCAGCTTGGGGAGGGGAACAGATACGCAGTATTTT. Its protein is CASSLGRGTDTQYF. The variable domain in full, completed from reference TRBV7-2 and TRBJ2-3, reads GAGVSQSPSNKVTEKGKDVELRCDPISGHTALYWYRQSLGQGLEFLIYFQGNSAPDKSGLPSDRFSAERTGGSVSTLTIQRTQQEDSAVYLCASSLGRGTDTQYFGPGTRLTVL.

The V gene is TRBV10-1, the J gene TRBJ1-2; D is undetermined. CDR1 WNHNN and CDR2 SYGVQD come from the germline V gene (reference sequence). Trimming left V 0 bases short and J 3 bases short, with 5 bases between. The CDR3 spans 13 residues. CDR3 DNA sequence: TGCGCCAGCAGTGAGTCAACAGACTATGGCTACACCTTC. It specifies CASSESTDYGYTF.

The table lists this clone with a count of one. The chain has TRBV18 and TRBJ1-1, with D unclear. V was clipped by 1 base and J by 4 bases, with 13 bases between them. The CDR3 is 15 residues long. The germline gives CDR1 KGHSH, CDR2 LQKENI. The CDR3 here is CASSPLGSVGTEAFF. CDR3 DNA: TGTGCCAGCTCACCACTCGGGTCCGTCGGCACTGAAGCTTTCTTT.

The chain links TRBV6-6 to TRBJ1-3; D gene unclear. The length of the CDR3 is 12 residues. V was clipped by 6 bases and J by 0 bases, with 3 bases between them. CDR1 is MNHNY and CDR2 is SVGAGI in the germline V gene (reference sequence). CDR3 loop: CASSPSGNTIYF. The CDR3 bases are TGTGCCAGCAGCCCCTCTGGAAACACCATATATTTT.

This clone ranks as medium-sized (0.01 to 0.1%). The genes are TRBV19 and TRBJ1-5; no reliable D call. V lost 5 bases, J lost 0 bases, and 20 bases lay in between. Germline-derived CDR1 and CDR2 are LNHDA and SQIVND (reference sequence). The CDR3 totals 18 residues. CDR3 protein: CASSPGGGRGYSNQPQHF. The CDR3 DNA reads as TGTGCCAGTAGTCCAGGTGGAGGTCGAGGTTATAGCAATCAGCCCCAGCATTTT.

The count of this clone is one. The chain combines TRBV6-1 with TRBJ1-6, with D possibly TRBD1 on 6 matching bases. The CDR3 has 16 amino acids. V was trimmed by 3 bases and J by 0 bases, leaving 9 bases between them. Per germline, CDR1 MNHNS and CDR2 SASEGT. The CDR3: CASSDRGISYNSPLHF. In nucleotides, the CDR3 is TGTGCCAGCAGTGATAGGGGGATCTCCTATAATTCACCCCTCCACTTT.

The chain links TRBV3-1 (or the pseudogene TRBV3-2) to TRBJ2-3; the match to TRBD2 covers 14 bases. The CDR3 extends over 18 amino acids. Germline V CDR1 and CDR2: LGHDT, YNNKEL (reference sequence). The ends lost 4 bases at V and 2 bases at J; junction bases unmatched: 8. The CDR3: CASSRRTSGGSATDTQYF. The CDR3 DNA is TGTGCCAGCAGCCGACGGACTAGCGGGGGGTCCGCCACAGATACGCAGTATTTT.

The V and J genes are TRBV7-3 and TRBJ1-1, with TRBD1 identical over 7 bases. Germline V lookup: CDR1 SGHTA, CDR2 FQGTGA. The V gene end was trimmed by 5 bases and the J gene end by 6 bases; junction bases not matched to a gene: 6. The CDR3 loop spans 13 amino acids. CDR3 sequence reads: CASSLDRRPEAFF. CDR3 nucleotides: TGTGCCAGCAGCCTGGACAGGCGTCCTGAAGCTTTCTTT.

The chain links TRBV24-1 to TRBJ2-3, with no clear D. The CDR3 is 11 residues long. Trimming stripped 3 bases from V and 7 bases from J, with 4 bases between. Germline CDR1 reads KGHDR; CDR2 reads SFDVKD. CDR3 sequence reads: CATSDLNTQYF. In DNA, the CDR3 is TGTGCCACCAGTGATCTGAATACGCAGTATTTT.

This chain links TRBV19 with TRBJ2-5; 9 bases are a match to TRBD2. Germline V gene lookup returns CDR1 LNHDA and CDR2 SQIVND (reference sequence). CDR3 size: 13 residues. The junction had 8 bases not matched to a gene; V was cut back by 10 bases and J by 5 bases. CDR3 in DNA: TGTGCCACTAGCGGGGTCGGGGGTGAGACCCAGTACTTC. This translates into CATSGVGGETQYF.

The CDR3 nucleotides read TGTGCCAGCAGTTACACTAGAGCAACTAGCACAGATACGCAGTATTTT. Protein sequence: CASSYTRATSTDTQYF. The chain employs TRBV6-5 and TRBJ2-3; D might be TRBD2 (5 bases). Trimming left V 2 bases short and J 0 bases short, with 12 bases between. CDR1 MNHEY and CDR2 SVGAGI come from the germline V gene. This CDR3 is built from 16 residues.

The V and J genes are TRBV4-1 and TRBJ1-4, with D unresolved. The CDR3 length is 14 residues. The germline CDR1 and CDR2 sequences are MGHRA and YSYEKL. The V gene lost 0 bases and the J gene lost 6 bases, with 8 bases spanning the gap. The CDR3 DNA reads TGCGCCAGCAGCCAAGAGGGAGACGATGAAAAACTGTTTTTT. This encodes CASSQEGDDEKLFF.

The chain links TRBV20-1 to TRBJ1-1; D remains unclear. Germline V lookup: CDR1 DFQATT, CDR2 SNEGSKA (reference sequence). The CDR3 spans 11 residues. With 3 bases removed from V and 4 bases from J, the gap between germline ends came to 6 bases. CDR3 residues: CSARAVTEAFF. For the CDR3, the DNA is TGCAGTGCTAGGGCAGTCACTGAAGCTTTCTTT.

CDR3 sequence reads: CASGPWREDYGYTF. In DNA form, the CDR3 reads TGTGCTAGTGGTCCCTGGAGGGAGGACTATGGCTACACCTTC. The chain employs TRBV12-5 and TRBJ1-2, with unresolved D. The CDR3 has 14 residues. Trimming took 5 bases from V and 3 from J, leaving 13 bases between them. Per the germline V gene, CDR1 is LGHNT and CDR2 is FRNRAP. Complete variable domain (other parts from reference TRBV12-5 and TRBJ1-2): DARVTQTPRHKVTEMGQEVTMRCQPILGHNTVFWYRQTMMQGLELLAYFRNRAPLDDSGMPKDRFSAEMPDATLATLKIQPSEPRDSAVYFCASGPWREDYGYTFGSGTRLTVV.

The chain joins TRBV6-1 to TRBJ1-2; 7 nucleotides agree with TRBD1. Germline V gene lookup returns CDR1 MNHNS and CDR2 SASEGT. The CDR3 runs to 14 residues. The ends lost 5 bases at V and 4 bases at J; junction bases unmatched: 7. CDR3 in DNA: TGTGCCAGCAGTAAGGGGGCGATTAGCTATGGCTACACCTTC. Translated, it gives CASSKGAISYGYTF.

This clone was seen only once. The CDR3 loop reads CASSRILAGGPRGGELFF. The DNA of the CDR3 is TGTGCCAGCAGCCGCATTCTAGCGGGGGGCCCTCGCGGCGGGGAGCTGTTTTTT. V usage is TRBV14 and J usage is TRBJ2-2, with 11 bases lining up with TRBD2. There are 18 residues in the CDR3. Germline CDR1 SGHDN, CDR2 FVKESK. Germline trimming cut 4 bases from V and 7 bases from J; bases unmatched to any gene: 14.

The rearrangement links TRBV2 to TRBJ2-2; 8 bases map to TRBD2. Germline V CDR1 and CDR2: SNHLY, FYNNEI. The V gene end was trimmed by 8 bases and the J gene end by 4 bases; junction bases not matched to a gene: 9. This CDR3 has 15 residues. CDR3 sequence (DNA): TGTGCCAGCTCCCCGGGCCTAGCGGGCACCGGGGAGCTGTTTTTT. It yields the protein CASSPGLAGTGELFF.

This clone showed up just a few times. The chain couples TRBV3-1 (or the pseudogene TRBV3-2) to TRBJ2-6; perhaps D is TRBD1 or TRBD2 (5 bases each). Trimming left V 4 bases short and J 0 bases short, with 13 bases between. CDR3 length: 17 amino acids. CDR1 and CDR2 from the germline V gene are LGHDT and YNNKEL (reference sequence). CDR3 sequence: CASSPTGPYSGANVLTF. CDR3 nucleotide sequence: TGTGCCAGCAGCCCGACGGGACCGTACTCTGGGGCCAACGTCCTGACTTTC.